These 5 T cell receptor beta chains were sequenced from one sample in a study of tumor-infiltrating lymphocytes in localized non-small cell lung cancer. TCRdb keeps only in-frame clones here, not all; method: immunoSEQ multiplex PCR. The data contain tens of thousands of clones, just under 75% of them singletons. Sample: lung tumor tissue. Receptor source: a human donor with non-small cell lung cancer.

This clone was counted only a few times. The chain has TRBV27 and TRBJ1-5; D gene ambiguous. Germline V lookup: CDR1 MNHEY, CDR2 SMNVEV (reference sequence). The CDR3 is made up of 14 amino acids. V was clipped by 2 bases and J by 5 bases, with 10 bases between them. CDR3 nucleotides: TGTGCCAGCAGTTTAGCAGGTGGTTATCAGCCCCAGCATTTT. Its protein product is CASSLAGGYQPQHF.

The V and J genes are TRBV5-4 and TRBJ1-3; D unclear. Deletions cut 10 bases from V and 0 bases from J, with 5 bases between. Per germline, CDR1 SGHNT and CDR2 YYREEE (reference sequence). The CDR3 sequence is 11 residues long. For the CDR3, the DNA is TGTGCCGTTAGCTCTGGAAACACCATATATTTT. Protein: CAVSSGNTIYF.

The V and J genes are TRBV5-1 and TRBJ2-5; D is perhaps TRBD1 (6 bases). The CDR3 loop spans 14 amino acids. Germline lookup yields CDR1 SGHRS and CDR2 YFSETQ. Trimming removed 4 bases from V and 4 bases from J, with 14 bases in between. Here the CDR3 reads CASSGQGIGETQYF. The CDR3 bases are TGCGCCAGCAGCGGTCAGGGGATAGGAGAGACCCAGTACTTC.

In the case of this clone: The germline gene is not matched at one end of the junction; a read error may be the cause. The chain carries TRBV18 and TRBJ2-7; D call uncertain. This CDR3 contains 12 residues. Germline V gene lookup returns CDR1 KGHSH and CDR2 LQKENI. The CDR3 sequence: CVSSPTGYEQYF. The DNA for the CDR3 is TGTGTCAGCTCACCAACCGGGTACGAGCAGTACTTC.

The genes are TRBV9 and TRBJ1-5; D is uncertain. The germline V gene encodes CDR1 SGDLS and CDR2 YYNGEE. Trimming cost V 4 bases and J 5 bases, with 10 bases left between them. This CDR3 is built from 13 residues. In DNA form, the CDR3 reads TGTGCCAGCAGCCGGACTTCGCATCAGCCCCAGCATTTT. Encoded protein: CASSRTSHQPQHF.